Shown below are 25 T cell receptor beta chains from a single sample sequenced in a study of identical twins. TCRdb processed the 5' RACE reads anew with MiXCR; each CDR3 protein has one entry. The profile shows around 470,000 distinct CDR3 sequences, 12% to 15% of them singletons. This same sample was also part of a study on yellow fever vaccine responses in identical twins.

Sequencing was done on a sample of CD4+ T cells sorted from blood. These receptors came from a woman younger than 35 in good health.

The rearrangement uses TRBV29-1 and TRBJ2-1, with a tentative D call TRBD1 (6 bases). Germline CDR1 reads SQVTM; CDR2 reads ANQGSEA. Trimming left V 4 bases short and J 13 bases short, with 14 bases between. The length of the CDR3 is 11 residues. This CDR3 is CSVVAGAGQFF. CDR3 DNA: TGCAGCGTTGTAGCAGGGGCTGGACAGTTCTTC.

A few counts support this clonotype. The genes are TRBV2 and TRBJ2-1; D not certain. V was pared by 1 base and J by 10 bases, with 11 bases between. CDR1 is SNHLY, CDR2 FYNNEI, per germline. CDR3 length: 13 amino acids. The CDR3 loop is CASSEEQTIEQFF. In DNA form, the CDR3 reads TGTGCCAGCAGTGAAGAGCAGACGATAGAGCAGTTCTTC. Variable domain in full (rest from reference TRBV2 and TRBJ2-1): EPEVTQTPSHQVTQMGQEVILRCVPISNHLYFYWYRQILGQKVEFLVSFYNNEISEKSEIFDDQFSVERPDGSNFTLKIRSTKLEDSAMYFCASSEEQTIEQFFGPGTRLTVL.

There are a few counts of this clonotype. The DNA for the CDR3 is TGTGCCAGCAGTTCTGGGGTGAGCACAGATACGCAGTATTTT. Translating it yields CASSSGVSTDTQYF. This chain links TRBV5-6 with TRBJ2-3; D is unresolved. CDR1 is SGHDT and CDR2 is YYEEEE in the germline V gene. Deletions cut 5 bases from V and 0 bases from J, with 10 bases between. The length of the CDR3 is 14 residues.

This clonotype was seen only a few times. The chain has TRBV18 and TRBJ2-2; 15 bases line up with TRBD2. This CDR3 is built from 18 residues. The ends lost 5 bases at V and 6 bases at J; junction bases unmatched: 10. The V gene's germline CDR1 is KGHSH and CDR2 LQKENI. The CDR3 protein is CASSSRFGLAGGPGELFF. The CDR3 nucleotides read TGTGCCAGCTCAAGTCGCTTCGGACTAGCGGGGGGGCCCGGGGAGCTGTTTTTT.

The V gene is TRBV15, the J gene TRBJ1-1, with a possible D match to TRBD1 (5 bases). The CDR3 is made up of 14 amino acids. Between the trimmed V and J ends, which lost 1 base and 6 bases, there was a span of 12 bases. CDR1 and CDR2 (germline): LNHNV, YYDKDF (reference sequence). The DNA of the CDR3 is TGTGCCACCAGCAGAGTGGGGGACCGCTCTGAAGCTTTCTTT. Translated, it gives CATSRVGDRSEAFF.

Only a few counts were recorded for this clonotype. This rearrangement joins TRBV11-2 to TRBJ2-4, with a possible D match to TRBD1 (5 bases). The V and J ends lost 4 bases and 5 bases respectively, with 18 bases between them. This CDR3 contains 16 residues. Germline values: CDR1 SGHAT, CDR2 FQNNGV. DNA for the CDR3: TGTGCCAGCAGCTCCCTGAGGTCAGGGATCCAAAACATTCAGTACTTC. It translates to CASSSLRSGIQNIQYF.

The chain carries TRBV29-1 and TRBJ2-3; TRBD2 matches 14 bases. CDR3 length equals 16 residues. CDR1 is SQVTM and CDR2 is ANQGSEA in the germline V gene. V gave up 4 bases and J gave up 6 bases; unmatched junction bases: 9. CDR3 protein: CSVAGLAGGTVDTQYF. Here the CDR3 DNA reads TGCAGCGTTGCAGGACTAGCGGGAGGCACAGTTGATACGCAGTATTTT.

The rearrangement uses TRBV5-6 and TRBJ2-7; 9 nucleotides align to TRBD2. Looked up from germline, CDR1 is SGHDT and CDR2 is YYEEEE. V lost 0 bases, J lost 2 bases, and 9 bases stayed unmatched. The CDR3 sequence is 17 residues long. The CDR3 region has the DNA TGTGCCAGCAGCTTGGAACGAGGCGGGAGGGCGACCTACGAGCAGTACTTC. Amino acids: CASSLERGGRATYEQYF.

V and J are TRBV6-1 and TRBJ1-5; D is undetermined. V lost 3 bases and J lost 7, with 10 bases in between. The V gene's germline CDR1 is MNHNS and CDR2 SASEGT. The CDR3 covers 13 residues. For the CDR3, the DNA is TGTGCCAGCAGTGAGGGGAGGATCCAGCCCCAGCATTTT. As protein: CASSEGRIQPQHF.

The chain joins TRBV19 to TRBJ1-3; D perhaps matches TRBD1 (5 bases). V was cut by 8 bases and J by 0 bases, with 11 bases left in between. The CDR3 runs to 14 residues. The germline V gene has CDR1 LNHDA and CDR2 SQIVND (reference sequence). CDR3 residues: CASGDLSSGNTIYF. Written as DNA, the CDR3 is TGTGCCAGTGGGGACCTGAGCTCTGGAAACACCATATATTTT.

This clonotype was observed a handful of times. The chain has TRBV5-1 and TRBJ2-1, with D possibly called TRBD1 or TRBD2 (5 bases each). V dropped 0 bases and J dropped 8 bases, with 21 bases sitting between them. CDR3 size: 17 residues. Germline assignment: CDR1 SGHRS and CDR2 YFSETQ. CDR3 in DNA: TGCGCCAGCAGCTTGGCCGCACCCGGGACGCCTGACCATGAGCAGTTCTTC. It codes for CASSLAAPGTPDHEQFF.

This clonotype was found a few times. The J gene is TRBJ2-1, the V gene TRBV29-1, with D unclear. CDR3 length: 13 residues. Trimming removed 1 base from V and 1 base from J, with 5 bases in between. Germline V gives CDR1 SQVTM, CDR2 ANQGSEA. The CDR3 is CSVEGISYNEQFF. The CDR3 nucleotides read TGCAGCGTTGAAGGTATTTCCTACAATGAGCAGTTCTTC.

The chain recombines TRBV9 with TRBJ2-5; D is ambiguous. The germline CDR1 and CDR2 sequences are SGDLS and YYNGEE. The V gene lost 0 bases and the J gene lost 5 bases, with 8 bases spanning the gap. The CDR3 extends over 13 amino acids. The CDR3 coding sequence is TGTGCCAGCAGCGTAGACCCAACGGAGACCCAGTACTTC. It translates to CASSVDPTETQYF.

The genes are TRBV21-1 and TRBJ2-1; TRBD1, the table's D call, was not compared with the DNA. TRBV21-1 is designated a pseudogene. CDR3 length: 21 amino acids. CDR3 amino acids: CARRTGGGTSVSWTSYNEQFF. The CDR3 nucleotides are TGTGCCAGACGGACAGGGGGCGGGACTAGCGTATCCTGGACATCCTACAATGAGCAGTTCTTC.

The rearrangement links TRBV7-8 to TRBJ2-1; D not certain. Trimming stripped 2 bases from V and 8 bases from J, with 4 bases between. The CDR3 consists of 11 residues. Germline V gives CDR1 SGHVS, CDR2 FQNEAQ. The CDR3 sequence: CASSLIYEQFF. The DNA of the CDR3 is TGTGCCAGCAGCTTAATCTATGAGCAGTTCTTC. Filled out from reference TRBV7-8 and TRBJ2-1, the complete variable domain reads GAGVSQSPRYKVAKRGQDVALRCDPISGHVSLFWYQQALGQGPEFLTYFQNEAQLDKSGLPSDRFFAERPEGSVSTLKIQRTQQEDSAVYLCASSLIYEQFFGPGTRLTVL.

This clonotype has just a few counts. The chain combines TRBV28 with TRBJ2-7; D possibly corresponds to TRBD1 (6 bases). Germline CDR1 is MDHEN and CDR2 is SYDVKM. The CDR3 contains 16 residues. Trimming pared 3 bases from V and 0 bases from J, leaving 15 bases between. CDR3 sequence: CASSLPSAGDSYEQYF. The CDR3, as DNA: TGTGCCAGCAGTTTGCCCTCTGCAGGGGACTCCTACGAGCAGTACTTC.

This clonotype was counted only a few times. This chain's CDR3 is CASTGTGRTEAFF. The CDR3 DNA is TGCGCCAGCACCGGGACTGGGAGGACTGAAGCTTTCTTT. The chain uses TRBV5-1 and TRBJ1-1, with TRBD1 as a possible D gene (5 bases). CDR1 is SGHRS, CDR2 YFSETQ, per germline. Trimming removed 6 bases at V and 5 bases at J, with 14 bases between. The CDR3 is 13 amino acids.

This clonotype appeared many times. The CDR3 region is CASSHKGEQFF. Written as DNA, the CDR3 is TGTGCCAGCAGCCACAAGGGTGAGCAGTTCTTC. The genes are TRBV3-1 and TRBJ2-1; no clear D. Per the germline V gene, CDR1 is LGHDT and CDR2 is YNNKEL (reference sequence). The CDR3 covers 11 residues. Trimming took 3 bases from V and 9 from J, leaving 6 bases between them.

This clonotype has just a few counts. The chain recombines TRBV7-2 with TRBJ2-3; D assignment may be TRBD1 or TRBD2 (5 bases each). Germline loops: CDR1 SGHTA, CDR2 FQGNSA. This CDR3 spans 15 amino acids. V was pared by 0 bases and J by 6 bases, with 13 bases between. CDR3 in amino acids: CASSLAGRVEDTQYF. The CDR3 DNA follows: TGTGCCAGCAGCTTAGCGGGGCGGGTTGAGGATACGCAGTATTTT. Combining the CDR3 with reference TRBV7-2 and TRBJ2-3 gives the whole variable domain GAGVSQSPSNKVTEKGKDVELRCDPISGHTALYWYRQSLGQGLEFLIYFQGNSAPDKSGLPSDRFSAERTGGSVSTLTIQRTQQEDSAVYLCASSLAGRVEDTQYFGPGTRLTVL.

This clonotype was detected many times. The chain has TRBV7-9 and TRBJ2-7, with D uncertain. The V gene's germline CDR1 is SEHNR and CDR2 FQNEAQ (reference sequence). The germline V and J ends were trimmed by 5 bases and 2 bases, with 13 bases remaining between them. CDR3 size: 14 residues. CDR3 sequence: CASSPLAYTYEQYF. CDR3 nucleotides: TGTGCCAGCAGCCCCCTGGCTTACACCTACGAGCAGTACTTC.

This clonotype was detected only a few times. V is TRBV5-1 and J is TRBJ2-7, with TRBD2 matching 8 bases. The J segment lost 0 bases and the V segment lost 0 bases, leaving 5 bases of the junction unmatched. This CDR3 has 16 residues. Per the germline V gene, CDR1 is SGHRS and CDR2 is YFSETQ. The CDR3: CASSLVLAGSSYEQYF. CDR3 bases: TGCGCCAGCAGCTTGGTTCTAGCGGGTAGCTCCTACGAGCAGTACTTC.

The J gene is TRBJ2-7, the V gene TRBV18; 12 nucleotides match TRBD2. V was pared by 5 bases and J by 4 bases, with 9 bases of the junction left unmatched. The germline CDR1 and CDR2 sequences are KGHSH and LQKENI. This CDR3 region has 16 residues. CDR3 in amino acids: CASSFKTSGSRYEQYF. In DNA form, the CDR3 reads TGTGCCAGCTCATTCAAGACTAGCGGGAGTCGGTACGAGCAGTACTTC.

The J gene is TRBJ1-2, the V gene TRBV12-3 or TRBV12-4; D is perhaps TRBD1 (5 bases). This CDR3 is built from 13 residues. V lost 6 bases, J lost 4 bases, and 12 bases lay in between. This chain's CDR3 is CASSSQDIYGYTF. Here the CDR3 DNA reads TGTGCCAGCAGCTCCCAGGACATCTATGGCTACACCTTC.

The rearrangement joins TRBV5-1 to TRBJ2-7, with TRBD1 identical over 9 bases. The CDR3 totals 15 residues. With V trimmed by 0 bases and J by 9 bases, 10 bases remained unmatched. Germline CDR1 and CDR2: SGHRS and YFSETQ. The CDR3 protein is CASSLDGTGTLGQYF. In DNA, the CDR3 is TGCGCCAGCAGCTTGGACGGGACAGGGACCCTAGGGCAGTACTTC.

There are many counts of this clonotype. The J gene is TRBJ2-1, the V gene TRBV3-1; D assignment may be TRBD1 or TRBD2 (6 bases each). The germline V gene encodes CDR1 LGHDT and CDR2 YNNKEL (reference sequence). The CDR3 loop spans 15 amino acids. Deletions cut 0 bases from V and 12 bases from J, with 18 bases between. CDR3 nucleotide sequence: TGTGCCAGCAGCCAAGAATGGGAACAGGGAGGAGGGCAGTTCTTC. It is translated as CASSQEWEQGGGQFF.